The present TCR beta chain was sequenced within a study of T cells after yellow fever vaccination. This clonotype was found a few times. TCRdb recomputed calls from the 5' RACE reads with MiXCR, one row per CDR3 protein. The table has hundreds of thousands of distinct CDR3 sequences, over 9% seen once. This specimen was PBMCs, taken on the day of the yellow fever booster vaccination. This sequence was found in a man under 40 who received the YFV17D yellow fever vaccine.

The CDR3 loop reads CASSFMAGELFF. The CDR3 bases are TGTGCCAGCAGTTTCATGGCCGGGGAGCTGTTTTTT. This rearrangement joins TRBV28 to TRBJ2-2; D is unresolved. V dropped 3 bases and J dropped 6 bases, with 5 bases sitting between them. Germline CDR1 MDHEN, CDR2 SYDVKM. The CDR3 is 12 amino acids.